The 19 T cell receptor beta chains below were found in one sample sequenced in a study of T cell responses to AZD1222 COVID-19 vaccine. The repertoire was sequenced with immunoSEQ multiplex PCR; TCRdb's copy has only in-frame clones and lacks some. Here the sample spans just over 150,000 clones, 88% being singletons. The material sequenced was peripheral blood, taken after recovery from COVID-19. The receptors come from an adult who had recovered from COVID-19.

J is TRBJ1-2 and V is TRBV29-1, with D unclear. Per germline, CDR1 SQVTM and CDR2 ANQGSEA. The CDR3 sequence is 11 residues long. Trimming cost V 6 bases and J 5 bases, with 10 bases left between them. The chain's CDR3 is CSVGELYGYTF. For the CDR3, the DNA is TGCAGCGTCGGTGAACTGTATGGCTACACCTTC.

The rearrangement joins TRBV5-5 to TRBJ1-5; TRBD1 matches 10 bases. The germline V gene encodes CDR1 SGHKS and CDR2 YYEKEE (reference sequence). V lost 0 bases, J lost 3 bases, and 3 bases stayed unmatched. The CDR3 totals 16 residues. The CDR3 nucleotides are TGTGCCAGCAGCTTGGACGGGACAGGGGTCAATCAGCCCCAGCATTTT. Protein: CASSLDGTGVNQPQHF.

This chain uses TRBV27 with TRBJ2-7; possibly TRBD2 for D (5 bases). CDR1 and CDR2 (germline): MNHEY, SMNVEV (reference sequence). Between the trimmed V and J ends, which lost 3 bases and 1 base, there was a span of 7 bases. The CDR3 length is 13 residues. CDR3 nucleotides: TGTGCCAGCAGTTTTGCGGGTTCCTACGAGCAGTACTTC. Translating gives CASSFAGSYEQYF.

This rearrangement joins TRBV6-5 to TRBJ2-1; D remains unclear. CDR1 is MNHEY and CDR2 is SVGAGI in the germline V gene. The ends were cut back, 7 bases at V and 5 bases at J, with 18 bases in the middle. The CDR3 has 15 amino acids. The CDR3 bases are TGTGCCAGCACCCACCCGGCGTTACTTAACAATGAGCAGTTCTTC. Protein: CASTHPALLNNEQFF.

This rearrangement joins TRBV4-1 to TRBJ2-7; D not certain. The V and J ends lost 4 bases and 0 bases respectively, with 10 bases between them. The CDR3 runs to 14 residues. CDR1 is MGHRA and CDR2 is YSYEKL in the germline V gene. This CDR3 is CASSRGALSYEQYF. The CDR3 DNA sequence: TGCGCCAGCAGCCGCGGAGCCCTCTCCTACGAGCAGTACTTC.

V is TRBV12-3 or TRBV12-4 and J is TRBJ1-1; D possibly corresponds to TRBD1 (6 bases). Trimming pared 1 base from V and 10 bases from J, leaving 13 bases between. This CDR3 contains 13 residues. The CDR3 spells CASSLGGGRRAFF. For the CDR3, the DNA is TGTGCCAGCAGTTTAGGGGGGGGCCGGAGAGCTTTCTTT.

The chain is built from TRBV3-1 (or the pseudogene TRBV3-2) and TRBJ1-1; no reliable D call. The V gene's germline CDR1 is LGHDT and CDR2 YNNKEL (reference sequence). The CDR3 loop spans 13 amino acids. V lost 2 bases to trimming and J lost 1 base, with 5 bases between them. This CDR3 reads CASSQKGNTEAFF. CDR3 coding DNA: TGTGCCAGCAGCCAAAAGGGGAACACTGAAGCTTTCTTT.

The chain recombines TRBV27 with TRBJ2-7; TRBD2 matches at 13 bases. V was clipped by 5 bases and J by 6 bases; unmatched bases: 13. The CDR3 consists of 17 residues. In germline, CDR1 is MNHEY, CDR2 SMNVEV (reference sequence). This CDR3 reads CASSPEGRGLAGTEQYF. The CDR3 nucleotides read TGTGCCAGCAGTCCAGAGGGTAGGGGACTAGCGGGAACCGAGCAGTACTTC.

This chain links TRBV19 with TRBJ2-3; 10 nucleotides align to TRBD2. V lost 6 bases to trimming and J lost 3 bases; unmatched junction nucleotides: 6. Per germline, CDR1 LNHDA and CDR2 SQIVND (reference sequence). This CDR3 region has 15 residues. The CDR3: CASSPGLADTDTQYF. CDR3 DNA: TGTGCCAGTAGCCCAGGACTAGCGGATACAGATACGCAGTATTTT.

This chain's CDR3 is CSASSFAWDSPTNEKLFF. The CDR3 region has the DNA TGCAGTGCTAGTTCGTTCGCGTGGGACAGTCCAACTAATGAAAAACTGTTTTTT. V usage is TRBV20-1 and J usage is TRBJ1-4, with 7 nucleotides matching TRBD1. Germline values: CDR1 DFQATT, CDR2 SNEGSKA (reference sequence). V trimming: 3 bases; J trimming: 0 bases; junction bases outside the gene matches: 13. This CDR3 has 18 amino acids.

This chain connects TRBV2 to TRBJ1-6; a possible D gene is TRBD1 (6 bases). The V and J ends lost 6 bases and 5 bases respectively, with 11 bases between them. CDR3 length: 14 amino acids. Germline V gene sequence: CDR1 SNHLY, CDR2 FYNNEI. The chain's CDR3 is CASRGGANNSPLHF. In DNA form, the CDR3 reads TGTGCCAGCAGAGGGGGAGCGAATAATTCACCCCTCCACTTT.

This chain uses TRBV15 with TRBJ1-2; 7 nucleotides align to TRBD1. The germline V gene has CDR1 LNHNV and CDR2 YYDKDF (reference sequence). The CDR3 is 15 residues long. V shed 1 base and J 2 bases; nucleotides not matched to a gene: 4. The CDR3 nucleotides read TGTGCCACCAGCAGAGCCGAGACAGGGAACTATGGCTACACCTTC. This encodes CATSRAETGNYGYTF.

Turning to this clone: One end of the junction does not line up with germline, which may come from a read error. V is TRBV6-2 or TRBV6-3 and J is TRBJ1-1, with 9 bases that match TRBD1. The V gene's germline CDR1 is MNHEY and CDR2 SVGEGT. The CDR3 extends over 15 amino acids. In DNA form, the CDR3 reads TGTGCCAGCGGTTACAGGGGGCGAGGGAACACTGAAGCTTTCTTT. Translated: CASGYRGRGNTEAFF.

The genes are TRBV6-6 and TRBJ2-1, with 8 bases identical to TRBD1. This CDR3 has 15 residues. V dropped 3 bases and J dropped 9; count of bases not matched to a gene: 10. Germline CDR1 and CDR2: MNHNY and SVGAGI (reference sequence). This CDR3 is CASSYNPGTGGEQFF. In nucleotides, the CDR3 is TGTGCCAGCAGTTATAACCCTGGGACAGGTGGTGAGCAGTTCTTC.

V is TRBV7-9 and J is TRBJ2-7; D is perhaps TRBD1 (5 bases). Germline lookup yields CDR1 SEHNR and CDR2 FQNEAQ (reference sequence). This CDR3 region has 14 residues. The V end was cut by 1 base, the J end by 6 bases, with 13 bases between. DNA of the CDR3: TGTGCCAGCAGCTTAGACCCCCAGGGTTCCGAGCAGTACTTC. Amino acids: CASSLDPQGSEQYF.

The chain uses TRBV2 and TRBJ2-7; the D is unclear. V gave up 3 bases and J gave up 0 bases, with 9 bases separating them. Germline V CDR1 and CDR2: SNHLY, FYNNEI. The CDR3 is made up of 14 amino acids. The CDR3 spells CASSDRSSSYEQYF. In DNA, the CDR3 is TGTGCCAGCAGTGACAGGTCGAGCTCCTACGAGCAGTACTTC.

The V gene is TRBV10-2, the J gene TRBJ1-5, with a possible D match to TRBD1 (5 bases). CDR1 and CDR2 from the germline V gene are WSHSY and SAAADI. This CDR3 is built from 14 residues. Trimming removed 5 bases at V and 7 bases at J, with 15 bases between. The CDR3 DNA is TGCGCCAGCAGTTACGACTTTGGGGGGCAGCCCCAGCATTTT. It yields the protein CASSYDFGGQPQHF.

This sequence joins TRBV28 and TRBJ1-6, with D hard to call. Between the trimmed V and J ends, which lost 6 bases and 4 bases, there was a span of 13 bases. From germline, CDR1 is MDHEN and CDR2 SYDVKM. This CDR3 is built from 15 residues. CDR3 in amino acids: CASSPLRGYNSPLHF. The CDR3 nucleotides are TGTGCCAGCAGCCCTCTTCGGGGTTATAATTCACCCCTCCACTTT. Full variable domain (missing parts from reference TRBV28 and TRBJ1-6): DVKVTQSSRYLVKRTGEKVFLECVQDMDHENMFWYRQDPGLGLRLIYFSYDVKMKEKGDIPEGYSVSREKKERFSLILESASTNQTSMYLCASSPLRGYNSPLHFGNGTRLTVT.

The V gene is TRBV23-1, the J gene TRBJ1-4; D may be TRBD1 (5 bases). TRBV23-1 is assigned to the ORF class and has an uncertain function. The CDR3 covers 15 residues. The V end was cut by 6 bases, the J end by 5 bases, with 16 bases between. The CDR3 loop is CASSLVGVANEKLFF. In DNA, the CDR3 is TGCGCCAGCAGCCTGGTAGGGGTGGCAAATGAAAAACTGTTTTTT.